The 18 T cell receptor beta chains below were found in one sample sequenced in a study of blood T cell repertoires in COVID-19. Repertoires were generated with immunoSEQ multiplex PCR, while TCRdb's copy carries only in-frame clones and drops some. The top ten clones hold approximately 2.6% of a sample with about 230,000 clones, roughly 80% of them seen once. Specimen: peripheral blood. Receptors were obtained from a woman in her seventies with active or convalescent COVID-19.

The chain carries TRBV3-1 (or the pseudogene TRBV3-2) and TRBJ2-2; no definite D call. V was shortened by 2 bases and J by 7 bases, with 8 bases between the two germline ends. This CDR3 is built from 13 residues. CDR1 is LGHDT, CDR2 YNNKEL, per germline (reference sequence). The CDR3: CASSQFRVGELFF. The DNA of the CDR3 is TGTGCCAGCAGCCAATTCCGAGTCGGGGAGCTGTTTTTT.

This chain's CDR3 is CASSKEAWPGTGGCGNTIYF. The DNA for the CDR3 is TGTGCCAGCAGCAAAGAGGCGTGGCCCGGGACAGGGGGCTGTGGAAACACCATATATTTT. The gene calls are TRBV21-1 and TRBJ1-3; the listed D gene, TRBD1, was not tested against the DNA. TRBV21-1 corresponds to a pseudogene. This CDR3 spans 20 amino acids.

The chain links TRBV6-5 to TRBJ2-1; 10 bases are a match to TRBD2. This CDR3 contains 14 residues. From germline, CDR1 is MNHEY and CDR2 SVGAGI. After removal of 8 bases from V and 8 bases from J, the junction contained 9 bases not matched to a gene. DNA of the CDR3: TGTGCCAGCTTGGATAGCGGGGGGTTAGATGAGCAGTTCTTC. As protein: CASLDSGGLDEQFF.

This clone was seen only a few times. The chain uses TRBV7-2 and TRBJ1-5, with D hard to call. Trimming left V 5 bases short and J 2 bases short, with 13 bases between. This CDR3 comprises 15 residues. Germline V gene sequence: CDR1 SGHTA, CDR2 FQGNSA. Here the CDR3 DNA reads TGTGCCAGCAGCCCCGACTACGGAGGCAATCAGCCCCAGCATTTT. Translation: CASSPDYGGNQPQHF. Full variable domain (outside the CDR3, taken from reference TRBV7-2 and TRBJ1-5): GAGVSQSPSNKVTEKGKDVELRCDPISGHTALYWYRQSLGQGLEFLIYFQGNSAPDKSGLPSDRFSAERTGGSVSTLTIQRTQQEDSAVYLCASSPDYGGNQPQHFGDGTRLSIL.

This clone was detected once. In DNA, the CDR3 is TGTGCCAGCAGCTCCAACACAGTGCGCCCCTACGAGCAGTACTTC. Translating it yields CASSSNTVRPYEQYF. This rearrangement joins TRBV7-2 to TRBJ2-7; no reliable D call. The length of the CDR3 is 15 residues. CDR1 is SGHTA and CDR2 is FQGNSA in the germline V gene. V was cut by 4 bases and J by 2 bases, with 15 bases left in between.

The chain links TRBV5-1 to TRBJ1-4, with 8 bases lining up with TRBD1. Trimming removed 4 bases from V and 9 bases from J; junction bases left unmatched: 8. The CDR3 runs 14 residues. The germline V gene has CDR1 SGHRS and CDR2 YFSETQ. The CDR3 DNA reads as TGCGCCAGCAGCCCAGGGACAGGTGGGCAAAAACTGTTTTTT. Residues: CASSPGTGGQKLFF. Drawing the rest from reference TRBV5-1 and TRBJ1-4, the complete variable domain is KAGVTQTPRYLIKTRGQQVTLSCSPISGHRSVSWYQQTPGQGLQFLFEYFSETQRNKGNFPGRFSGRQFSNSRSEMNVSTLELGDSALYLCASSPGTGGQKLFFGSGTQLSVL.

The chain links TRBV28 to TRBJ2-5, with a tentative D call TRBD1 (6 bases). Germline V CDR1 and CDR2: MDHEN, SYDVKM. This CDR3 is 14 amino acids long. V was shortened by 3 bases and J by 5 bases, with 13 bases between the two germline ends. The CDR3 loop is CASSLLGAFETQYF. The DNA for the CDR3 is TGTGCCAGCAGTTTGTTGGGGGCCTTCGAGACCCAGTACTTC.

The V call is TRBV7-6, the J call TRBJ1-1, with D perhaps matching TRBD1 (5 bases). The CDR3 has 15 residues. The ends were cut back, 5 bases at V and 4 bases at J, with 17 bases in the middle. CDR1 is SGHVS and CDR2 is FNYEAQ in the germline V gene. CDR3 region: CASSPQQGSGTEAFF. In DNA, the CDR3 is TGTGCCAGCAGCCCCCAGCAGGGTAGCGGCACTGAAGCTTTCTTT.

The chain recombines TRBV20-1 with TRBJ2-3; TRBD2 is a possible D gene (6 bases). The V gene lost 3 bases and the J gene lost 1 base, with 20 bases spanning the gap. The CDR3 extends over 17 amino acids. Per germline, CDR1 DFQATT and CDR2 SNEGSKA (reference sequence). In DNA, the CDR3 is TGCAGTGCTAGTGACCCCCGGCGGGGAGCGGGCACAGATACGCAGTATTTT. Protein sequence: CSASDPRRGAGTDTQYF.

CDR3 nucleotide sequence: TGTGCCAGCAGTGGAAGCATCCCTTCCTACGAGCAGTACTTC. Protein product: CASSGSIPSYEQYF. V is TRBV2 and J is TRBJ2-7; D remains ambiguous. The CDR3 totals 14 residues. The germline V and J ends were trimmed by 4 bases and 1 base, with 11 bases remaining between them. CDR1 is SNHLY and CDR2 is FYNNEI in the germline V gene.

The chain is built from TRBV7-3 and TRBJ1-1; 8 nucleotides agree with TRBD1. The germline gives CDR1 SGHTA, CDR2 FQGTGA. J was trimmed by 4 bases and V by 5 bases; bases with no gene match: 3. This CDR3 spans 13 amino acids. In DNA form, the CDR3 reads TGTGCCAGCAGCCGAGACAGGGGCACTGAAGCTTTCTTT. This sequence encodes CASSRDRGTEAFF.

The V and J genes are TRBV20-1 and TRBJ1-1, with TRBD1 identical over 7 bases. Germline V gene lookup returns CDR1 DFQATT and CDR2 SNEGSKA (reference sequence). CDR3 size: 11 residues. J gave up 6 bases and V 5 bases, and 3 bases lay outside the gene matches. The CDR3, as DNA: TGCAGTGCTGATGACAGGGCTGAAGCTTTCTTT. It yields the protein CSADDRAEAFF.

This clone was seen once. The gene calls are TRBV3-1 (or the pseudogene TRBV3-2) and TRBJ1-2; the match to TRBD1 covers 9 bases. CDR3 size: 15 residues. From germline, CDR1 is LGHDT and CDR2 YNNKEL (reference sequence). With 4 bases clipped from V and 3 bases from J, the junction kept 6 bases outside the gene matches. CDR3 amino acids: CASSRRGQGHYGYTF. The CDR3 DNA sequence: TGTGCCAGCAGCCGCCGGGGACAGGGTCACTATGGCTACACCTTC.

The rearrangement joins TRBV28 to TRBJ2-3; 8 nucleotides agree with TRBD2. Germline CDR1 reads MDHEN; CDR2 reads SYDVKM. There are 16 residues in the CDR3. V lost 2 bases to trimming and J lost 1 base; unmatched junction nucleotides: 5. The chain's CDR3 is CASSLPGAGGTDTQYF. The CDR3 nucleotides read TGTGCCAGCAGTTTACCCGGAGCGGGAGGCACAGATACGCAGTATTTT.

V gene TRBV9 combines with J gene TRBJ1-4, with a weak D call TRBD1 (5 bases). V shed 4 bases and J shed 13 bases, with 11 bases lying between them. CDR1 and CDR2 from the germline V gene are SGDLS and YYNGEE. The CDR3 is 11 residues long. The CDR3 nucleotides read TGTGCCAGCAGCCCGGGGGGGGTACTGTTTTTT. Protein product: CASSPGGVLFF.

The V gene is TRBV9, the J gene TRBJ2-5; TRBD2 matches 9 bases. With 1 base clipped from V and 4 bases from J, the junction kept 8 bases outside the gene matches. Germline V gives CDR1 SGDLS, CDR2 YYNGEE. The CDR3 sequence is 16 residues long. For the CDR3, the DNA is TGTGCCAGCAGCGTATTGGCTAGCGGGGACCCAGAGACCCAGTACTTC. Residues: CASSVLASGDPETQYF.

This chain uses TRBV5-1 with TRBJ2-5; TRBD2 matches at 10 bases. The CDR3 has 16 amino acids. Germline CDR1 reads SGHRS; CDR2 reads YFSETQ. The ends lost 0 bases at V and 4 bases at J; junction bases unmatched: 6. CDR3 coding DNA: TGCGCCAGCAGCTTGGGCGCTAGCGGGGGTCTAGAGACCCAGTACTTC. This gives the protein CASSLGASGGLETQYF. The whole variable domain, remainder taken from reference TRBV5-1 and TRBJ2-5, is KAGVTQTPRYLIKTRGQQVTLSCSPISGHRSVSWYQQTPGQGLQFLFEYFSETQRNKGNFPGRFSGRQFSNSRSEMNVSTLELGDSALYLCASSLGASGGLETQYFGPGTRLLVL.

The chain carries TRBV18 and TRBJ2-2; 7 bases align to TRBD2. The junction had 4 bases not matched to a gene; V was cut back by 5 bases and J by 1 base. The germline V gene has CDR1 KGHSH and CDR2 LQKENI. This CDR3 spans 15 amino acids. The CDR3 sequence: CASSFASGNTGELFF. The CDR3 DNA follows: TGTGCCAGCTCATTCGCTAGCGGGAACACCGGGGAGCTGTTTTTT.